This entry features one T cell receptor beta chain sequence. The sample is drawn from a study of blood T cell repertoires in COVID-19. The overall study: Donors in the United States, Italy and Spain gave samples during acute or convalescent COVID-19. In each case, the material was cDNA or gDNA derived from T cells, B-cell-depleted T cells, or PBMCs.

J lost 3 bases, V lost 2 bases, and 3 bases had no gene match. CDR1 is MDHEN, CDR2 SYDVKM, per germline. The CDR3 covers 15 residues. Per the original data handling: Amplification from reference gene primers served as the basis for estimated nucleated cell counts. Sequencing used immunoSEQ multiplex PCR; TCRdb keeps in-frame clones, though not all of them. V and J calls and clone size come straight from that table; D and trimming were deduced from the DNA. The sample shows about 330,000 clones, around four fifths of them seen only once. The genes are TRBV28 and TRBJ2-1; TRBD2 aligns across 8 bases. This TCR was recovered from a woman aged 50 to 60 with acute or convalescent COVID-19. The sample consisted of peripheral blood. CDR3 residues: CASSLVGGDYNEQFF. The CDR3, as DNA: TGTGCCAGCAGTTTAGTCGGGGGGGACTACAATGAGCAGTTCTTC.